The 13 T cell receptor beta chains given below trace back to one sample, sequenced in a study of T cell responses to AZD1222 COVID-19 vaccine. Here immunoSEQ multiplex PCR was the method, and the copy in TCRdb shows in-frame clones only, minus some. The repertoire has 85,000 to 90,000 clones, approximately 89% of them found once; the top ten carry about 5.7%. This specimen was peripheral blood, taken 28 days after the second AZD1222 dose. The source is an adult who received the AZD1222 COVID-19 vaccine.

This sequence joins TRBV4-1 and TRBJ2-7, with TRBD1 matching 8 bases. With 0 bases clipped from V and 7 bases from J, the junction kept 8 bases outside the gene matches. Germline loops: CDR1 MGHRA, CDR2 YSYEKL. This CDR3 has 15 residues. This CDR3 reads CASSQEYPTGVEQYF. DNA of the CDR3: TGCGCCAGCAGCCAAGAGTACCCGACAGGGGTAGAGCAGTACTTC.

The chain recombines TRBV12-3 or TRBV12-4 with TRBJ2-3; D not resolved. V was trimmed by 3 bases and J by 5 bases, leaving 9 bases between them. The CDR3 totals 13 residues. The chain's CDR3 is CASSFEMEDTQYF. The CDR3 DNA is TGTGCCAGCAGTTTTGAGATGGAAGATACGCAGTATTTT.

CDR3 protein: CASSDLYEQYV. DNA for the CDR3: TGTGCCAGCAGTGACCTTTACGAGCAGTACGTC. This sequence joins TRBV6-1 and TRBJ2-7, with unresolved D. Trimming stripped 3 bases from V and 4 bases from J, with 4 bases between. From germline, CDR1 is MNHNS and CDR2 SASEGT. The CDR3 has 11 residues.

The chain links TRBV7-9 to TRBJ1-2; no reliable D call. Trimming stripped 2 bases from V and 8 bases from J, with 6 bases between. From germline, CDR1 is SEHNR and CDR2 FQNEAQ (reference sequence). This CDR3 has 11 residues. As DNA, the CDR3 is TGTGCCAGCAGCTTACGGGCGGGCTACACCTTC. Encoded protein: CASSLRAGYTF.

This clone was seen a handful of times. This rearrangement joins TRBV28 to TRBJ1-3; 12 nucleotides agree with TRBD1. Germline V gene data show CDR1 as MDHEN and CDR2 as SYDVKM. This CDR3 spans 17 amino acids. After removal of 7 bases from V and 3 bases from J, the junction contained 10 bases not matched to a gene. CDR3 residues: CASNTPGQGALGNTIYF. The CDR3 DNA sequence: TGTGCCAGCAATACACCGGGACAGGGGGCCCTTGGAAACACCATATATTTT. Filled out from reference TRBV28 and TRBJ1-3, the complete variable domain reads DVKVTQSSRYLVKRTGEKVFLECVQDMDHENMFWYRQDPGLGLRLIYFSYDVKMKEKGDIPEGYSVSREKKERFSLILESASTNQTSMYLCASNTPGQGALGNTIYFGEGSWLTVV.

The V and J genes are TRBV19 and TRBJ2-2; 7 bases align to TRBD1. CDR3 length: 14 residues. Trimming cost V 7 bases and J 2 bases; bases outside gene matches: 4. Germline V CDR1 and CDR2: LNHDA, SQIVND (reference sequence). DNA of the CDR3: TGTGCCAGTAAGGACAGGCGAAACACCGGGGAGCTGTTTTTT. This encodes CASKDRRNTGELFF.

The V gene is TRBV14, the J gene TRBJ1-4; a possible D gene is TRBD1 (5 bases). This CDR3 spans 16 amino acids. The ends were cut back, 2 bases at V and 8 bases at J, with 18 bases in the middle. Germline CDR1 is SGHDN and CDR2 is FVKESK. This CDR3 is CASSQTSGPAFEKLFF. DNA for the CDR3: TGTGCCAGCAGCCAAACTTCAGGGCCTGCCTTCGAAAAACTGTTTTTT.

The chain has TRBV27 and TRBJ1-1; a possible D gene is TRBD1 (5 bases). With 5 bases removed from V and 1 base from J, the gap between germline ends came to 20 bases. Germline CDR1 reads MNHEY; CDR2 reads SMNVEV (reference sequence). The CDR3 contains 17 residues. The CDR3, as DNA: TGTGCCAGCAGTGCTATCCGGGACGTCGGACCGAACACTGAAGCTTTCTTT. It yields the protein CASSAIRDVGPNTEAFF.

The V call is TRBV2, the J call TRBJ1-3; TRBD1 agrees at 8 bases. Germline values: CDR1 SNHLY, CDR2 FYNNEI. This CDR3 is 16 amino acids long. The trim removed 4 bases at V and 2 bases at J, leaving 7 bases unmatched. The CDR3 DNA reads TGTGCCAGCAGTGCGACAGGGGTAAGGGCTGGAAACACCATATATTTT. Translated, it gives CASSATGVRAGNTIYF.

The chain recombines TRBV12-2 with TRBJ2-7; TRBD2 is the table's D call, not checked against the DNA. TRBV12-2 is noted as a pseudogene. The length of the CDR3 is 21 residues. The CDR3 sequence is CASSSIGGVGGLAPRTYEQYF. DNA for the CDR3: TGTGCAAGCTCCTCCATAGGAGGGGTAGGTGGACTTGCCCCCCGGACCTACGAGCAGTACTTC.

This clone was recorded only once. This chain links TRBV5-1 with TRBJ1-5, with D possibly matching TRBD1 (5 bases). Germline lookup yields CDR1 SGHRS and CDR2 YFSETQ. This CDR3 spans 15 amino acids. Trimming took 2 bases from V and 5 from J, leaving 14 bases between them. In DNA form, the CDR3 reads TGCGCCAGCAGCTTAGGGGATTCCCCCCATCAGCCCCAGCATTTT. Amino acids: CASSLGDSPHQPQHF.

In nucleotides, the CDR3 is TGTGCCAGCAGGAACTCTGGGGCCAACGTCCTGACTTTC. Translated: CASRNSGANVLTF. The J gene is TRBJ2-6, the V gene TRBV14; no definite D call. V lost 6 bases to trimming and J lost 0 bases, with 3 bases between them. Germline CDR1 SGHDN, CDR2 FVKESK. The CDR3 contains 13 residues.

The CDR3 region is CASSSKGANSPLHF. The CDR3, as DNA: TGTGCCAGCAGTTCAAAGGGAGCTAATTCACCCCTCCACTTT. The V call is TRBV6-5, the J call TRBJ1-6; D remains ambiguous. From germline, CDR1 is MNHEY and CDR2 SVGAGI. V was cut by 4 bases and J by 6 bases, with 10 bases left in between. The CDR3 is 14 amino acids.